These 5 T cell receptor beta chains originate from one sample sequenced in a study of response to subunit inactivated influenza vaccine. MiXCR, run by TCRdb on the RT-PCR reads, gives a single entry per CDR3 protein. The sample records hundreds of thousands of distinct CDR3 sequences, about 15% being singletons. This specimen was CD4+ T cells sorted from PBMCs, taken around 25 months after vaccination. The receptor source for this set is a man aged 45 to 75 who received an inactivated influenza vaccine.

This clonotype was seen only a few times. CDR3 amino acids: CASTFRQSYEQYF. Here the CDR3 DNA reads TGTGCCAGCACCTTCAGACAGTCCTACGAGCAGTACTTC. The genes are TRBV6-2 or TRBV6-3 and TRBJ2-7; tentatively, D is TRBD1 (5 bases). This CDR3 has 13 amino acids. Germline V gives CDR1 MNHEY, CDR2 SVGEGT. V was shortened by 7 bases and J by 1 base, with 11 bases between the two germline ends.

This clonotype was seen only a few times. The J gene is TRBJ1-2, the V gene TRBV28; 9 bases are a match to TRBD1. The CDR3 has 14 amino acids. V lost 3 bases to trimming and J lost 9 bases; unmatched junction nucleotides: 8. Germline CDR1 is MDHEN and CDR2 is SYDVKM. CDR3 sequence: CASSFGGQGMSYTF. CDR3 in DNA: TGTGCCAGCAGTTTCGGTGGACAGGGGATGAGCTACACCTTC.

This clonotype was counted between two and nine times. The V gene is TRBV7-2, the J gene TRBJ2-1; a weak D match, TRBD1 (6 bases). CDR1 is SGHTA, CDR2 FQGNSA, per germline. The CDR3 runs 15 residues. V gave up 5 bases and J gave up 6 bases, with 17 bases separating them. CDR3 amino acids: CASSPGGRFLNEQFF. DNA for the CDR3: TGTGCCAGCAGCCCTGGGGGCCGTTTCCTCAATGAGCAGTTCTTC.

This clonotype was recorded many times. V usage is TRBV7-2 and J usage is TRBJ1-5; D uncertain. V dropped 3 bases and J dropped 2 bases, with 8 bases sitting between them. The CDR3 runs 14 residues. Germline lookup yields CDR1 SGHTA and CDR2 FQGNSA. In DNA form, the CDR3 reads TGTGCCAGCAGCTTTTGGGGTCGCAATCAGCCCCAGCATTTT. Its protein is CASSFWGRNQPQHF.

This chain connects TRBV5-6 to TRBJ2-7; TRBD1 might be the D (6 bases). Germline CDR1 reads SGHDT; CDR2 reads YYEEEE. The germline V and J ends were trimmed by 4 bases and 7 bases, with 9 bases remaining between them. The CDR3 is 11 amino acids. The CDR3, as DNA: TGTGCCAGCAGCCAAGACAGGGAGCAGTACTTC. This translates into CASSQDREQYF.